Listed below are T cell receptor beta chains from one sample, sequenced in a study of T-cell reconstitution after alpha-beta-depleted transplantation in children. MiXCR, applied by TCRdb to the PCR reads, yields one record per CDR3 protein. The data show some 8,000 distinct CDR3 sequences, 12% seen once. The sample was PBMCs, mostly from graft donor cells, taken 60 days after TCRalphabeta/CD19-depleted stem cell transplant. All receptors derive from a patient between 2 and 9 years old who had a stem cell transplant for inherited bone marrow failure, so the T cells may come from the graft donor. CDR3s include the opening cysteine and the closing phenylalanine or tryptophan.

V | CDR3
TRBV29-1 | CSVEAGDEQYF
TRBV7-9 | CASSPGLAVEQYF
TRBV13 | CASSFIGGRNEQFF
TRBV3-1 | CASSQDSTNQPQHF
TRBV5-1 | CASSWGTVQETQYF
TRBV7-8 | CASSPGLAGTGLFF
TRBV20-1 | CSAARGLAGPRRTYNEQFF
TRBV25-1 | CASSAGLGGYNEQFF
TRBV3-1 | CASSQATGGVGAFF
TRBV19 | CASSPGRQGWYEQYF
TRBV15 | CATSRDGTSGFREQYF
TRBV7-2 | CASSFPLRRGKPRSYNEQFF
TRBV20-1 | CSARGIRGLAGTDTQYF
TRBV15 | CATSRDSVWGVGTQYF
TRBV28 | CASIFYEQYF
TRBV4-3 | CASSQDVLGQGGTYTF
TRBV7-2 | CASSADGQGYEQYF
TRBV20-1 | CSARGQGGGQPQHF
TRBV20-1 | CSARGTGLANYNEQFF
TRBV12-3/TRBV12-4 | CASSLAGGGAFGNEQFF
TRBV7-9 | CATRSGIKNTIYF
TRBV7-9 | CASSLAGGVGEQYF
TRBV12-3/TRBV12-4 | CASSQEGGWTGELFF
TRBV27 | CASSPRRGETQYF
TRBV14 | CASSPLGLSGNTIYF
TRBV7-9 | CASSHKEFF
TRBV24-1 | CATSASSGGNTEAFF
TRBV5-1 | CASSPHRQGTDTQYF
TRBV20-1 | CSAKAGGTRNTEAFF
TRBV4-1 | CASSQPGTSSYEQYF
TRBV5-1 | CASSLAREGPTDTQYF
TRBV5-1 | CASIPGTGGDTQYF
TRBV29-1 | CSVEPGTGEAYNEQFF
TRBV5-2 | CAMGPGLGVAEAFF
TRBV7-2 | CASSLQGADTQYF
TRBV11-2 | CASSSRQGQAFF
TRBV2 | CAICLMVNTEAFF
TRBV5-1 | CASSSWTSGFTDTQYF